This is a list of T cell receptor beta chains from one sample in a study of blood T cell repertoires in COVID-19. Only in-frame clones appear in the TCRdb table, and some are missing; sequencing was by immunoSEQ multiplex PCR. This sample yields under 300,000 clones, of which about nine tenths are seen a single time; 2% to 2.5% belongs to the top ten. The sequenced sample consisted of peripheral blood. The receptors come from a man aged 50 or older with acute or convalescent COVID-19. The CDR3 runs from the conserved cysteine through the conserved F or W. D genes are given only for firm matches. Clone sizes are given selectively: once, few, many, or a class where the clone is expanded.

V	size	J	D	CDR3	DNA
TRBV29-1	once	TRBJ2-7	-	CSVHGQDLQGGSYEQYF	TGCAGCGTTCATGGGCAGGATCTCCAAGGTGGCTCCTACGAGCAGTACTTC
TRBV3-1/TRBV3-2	-	TRBJ2-2	TRBD2	CASSQGLAGATGELFF	TGTGCCAGCAGCCAAGGACTAGCGGGGGCCACCGGGGAGCTGTTTTTT
TRBV6-6	-	TRBJ1-2	-	CASSYDRNYGYTF	TGTGCCAGCAGTTACGACAGAAACTATGGCTACACCTTC
TRBV19	-	TRBJ1-2	TRBD1	CASSLRGQGYGYTF	TGTGCCAGTAGCCTGCGAGGACAGGGGTATGGCTACACCTTT
TRBV5-8	-	TRBJ1-1	TRBD1	CASSRVDREEDEAFF	TGTGCCAGCAGCCGAGTAGACAGGGAGGAAGATGAAGCTTTCTTT
TRBV6-5	-	TRBJ1-2	-	CASLRGQGLEYGYTF	TGTGCCTCCCTTAGGGGCCAAGGCCTAGAGTATGGCTACACCTTC
TRBV5-6	-	TRBJ2-4	TRBD1	CASRGTGRNIQYF	TGTGCCAGCAGGGGGACAGGACGGAACATTCAGTACTTC
TRBV24-1	once	TRBJ2-1	-	CATSESGPYNEQFF	TGTGCCACCAGTGAGTCAGGGCCCTACAATGAGCAGTTCTTC
TRBV13	-	TRBJ1-6	-	CASSGRGYNSPLHF	TGTGCCAGCAGCGGGAGAGGGTATAATTCACCCCTCCACTTT
TRBV19	-	TRBJ1-2	-	CASSIGSAAAGYTF	TGTGCCAGTAGTATAGGGTCGGCAGCGGCGGGCTACACCTTC
TRBV7-9	-	TRBJ2-6	-	CASSTYRTVGANVLTF	TGTGCCAGCAGCACCTATCGGACAGTGGGGGCCAACGTCCTGACTTTC